The sequence of this T cell receptor beta chain was determined in a study of early T cells in non-severe SARS-CoV-2 infection. Study-level background: The input, bulk RNA from unsorted whole blood, was sequenced, and chains were unpaired. The study's findings and limits: Matching results from VDJdb favored anti-spike CD8 responses, leaving private and CD4 specificities undetected.

Molecules of cDNA were individually given unique molecular identifiers that were attached to them. MiXCR, applied by TCRdb to the 5' RACE reads, yields one record per CDR3 protein. This table has 80,000 to 95,000 distinct CDR3 sequences, 15% to 20% appearing once. This clonotype has just a few counts. As yet, its antigen is unknown. This clonotype was sampled from an adult who was a healthcare worker with PCR-confirmed SARS-CoV-2 infection or an uninfected control (not recorded which). The sequencing here drew on whole blood, taken at baseline.

The CDR3 protein is CASTFSFRANYGYTF. The CDR3 nucleotides read TGTGCCAGCACCTTTAGCTTTCGAGCTAACTATGGCTACACCTTC. This chain uses TRBV6-5 with TRBJ1-2; D remains unclear. Germline assignment: CDR1 MNHEY and CDR2 SVGAGI. The CDR3 loop spans 15 amino acids. Trimming took off 7 bases at V and 0 bases at J, with 15 bases between the two ends.